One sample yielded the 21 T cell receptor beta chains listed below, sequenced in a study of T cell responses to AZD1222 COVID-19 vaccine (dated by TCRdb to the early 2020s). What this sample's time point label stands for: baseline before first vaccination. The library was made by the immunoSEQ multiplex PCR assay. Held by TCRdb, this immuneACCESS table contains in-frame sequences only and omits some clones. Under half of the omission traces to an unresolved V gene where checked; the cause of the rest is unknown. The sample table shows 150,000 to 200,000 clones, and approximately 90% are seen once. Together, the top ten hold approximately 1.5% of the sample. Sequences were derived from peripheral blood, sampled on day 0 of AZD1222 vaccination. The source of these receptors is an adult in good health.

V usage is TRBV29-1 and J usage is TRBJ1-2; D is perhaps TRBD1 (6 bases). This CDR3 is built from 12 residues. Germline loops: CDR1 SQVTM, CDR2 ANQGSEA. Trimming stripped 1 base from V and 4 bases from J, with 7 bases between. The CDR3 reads CSVEGQAYGYTF. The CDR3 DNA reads TGCAGCGTTGAAGGACAGGCCTATGGCTACACCTTC. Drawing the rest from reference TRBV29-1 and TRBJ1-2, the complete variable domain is SAVISQKPSRDICQRGTSLTIQCQVDSQVTMMFWYRQQPGQSLTLIATANQGSEATYESGFVIDKFPISRPNLTFSTLTVSNMSPEDSSIYLCSVEGQAYGYTFGSGTRLTVV.

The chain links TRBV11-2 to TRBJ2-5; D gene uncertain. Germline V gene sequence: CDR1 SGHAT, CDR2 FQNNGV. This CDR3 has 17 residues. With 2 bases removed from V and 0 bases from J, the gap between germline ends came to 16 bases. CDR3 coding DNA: TGTGCCAGCAGCTTATTTTCTCCGGCAGGAGACCAAGAGACCCAGTACTTC. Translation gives CASSLFSPAGDQETQYF.

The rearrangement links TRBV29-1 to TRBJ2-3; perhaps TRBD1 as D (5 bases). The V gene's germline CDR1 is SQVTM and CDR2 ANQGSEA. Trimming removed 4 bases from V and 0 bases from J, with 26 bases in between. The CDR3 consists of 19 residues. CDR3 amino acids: CSVVRGPGSSTSSTDTQYF. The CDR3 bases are TGCAGCGTTGTGAGAGGACCAGGGTCATCAACCTCTAGCACAGATACGCAGTATTTT.

The CDR3 DNA is TGTGCCAGCAGTTCCCCACTTGCAGATACGCAGTATTTT. Its translation: CASSSPLADTQYF. The chain uses TRBV27 and TRBJ2-3; D not resolved. V dropped 4 bases and J dropped 4 bases, with 9 bases sitting between them. Looked up from germline, CDR1 is MNHEY and CDR2 is SMNVEV (reference sequence). This CDR3 comprises 13 residues.

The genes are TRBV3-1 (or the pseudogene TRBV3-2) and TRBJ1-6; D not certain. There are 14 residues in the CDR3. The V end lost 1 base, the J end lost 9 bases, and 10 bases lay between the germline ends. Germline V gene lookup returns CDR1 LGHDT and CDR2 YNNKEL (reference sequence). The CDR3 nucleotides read TGTGCCAGCAGCCAAGGGACCCCGCCTTCACCCCTCCACTTT. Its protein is CASSQGTPPSPLHF.

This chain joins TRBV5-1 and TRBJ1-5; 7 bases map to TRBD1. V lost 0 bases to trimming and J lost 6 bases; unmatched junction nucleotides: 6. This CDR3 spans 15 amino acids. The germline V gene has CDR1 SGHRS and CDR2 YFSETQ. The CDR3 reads CASSLGQGESQPQHF. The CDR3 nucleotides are TGCGCCAGCAGCTTGGGACAGGGTGAGAGTCAGCCCCAGCATTTT.

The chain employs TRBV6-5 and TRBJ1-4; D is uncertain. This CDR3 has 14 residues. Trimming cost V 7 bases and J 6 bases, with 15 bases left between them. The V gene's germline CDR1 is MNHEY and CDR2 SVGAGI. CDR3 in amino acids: CASIDTWGYEKLFF. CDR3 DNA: TGTGCCAGCATCGACACGTGGGGATATGAAAAACTGTTTTTT.

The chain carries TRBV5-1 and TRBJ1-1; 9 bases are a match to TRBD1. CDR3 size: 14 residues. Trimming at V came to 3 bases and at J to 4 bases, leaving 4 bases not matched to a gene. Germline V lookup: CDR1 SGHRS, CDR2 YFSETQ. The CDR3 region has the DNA TGCGCCAGCAGCTGGTCGACAGGGGGCACTGAAGCTTTCTTT. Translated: CASSWSTGGTEAFF.

CDR3 bases: TGCGCCAGCAGCCAGCTAGACCCACCCTCCCAGTACTTC. It encodes CASSQLDPPSQYF. This chain joins TRBV4-1 and TRBJ2-5; no firm D call. The CDR3 spans 13 residues. With 3 bases removed from V and 9 bases from J, the gap between germline ends came to 14 bases. CDR1 and CDR2 (germline): MGHRA, YSYEKL.

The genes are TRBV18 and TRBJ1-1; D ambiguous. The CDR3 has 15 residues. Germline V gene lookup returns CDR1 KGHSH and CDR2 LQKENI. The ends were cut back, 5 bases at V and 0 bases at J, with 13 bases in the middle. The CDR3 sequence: CASSTSGHMNTEAFF. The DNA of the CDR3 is TGTGCCAGCTCAACCAGCGGGCACATGAACACTGAAGCTTTCTTT.

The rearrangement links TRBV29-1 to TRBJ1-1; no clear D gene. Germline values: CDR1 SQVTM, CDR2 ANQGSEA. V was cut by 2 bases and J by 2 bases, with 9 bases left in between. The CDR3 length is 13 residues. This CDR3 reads CSVERGRNTEAFF. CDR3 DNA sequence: TGCAGCGTTGAACGCGGCCGAAACACTGAAGCTTTCTTT.

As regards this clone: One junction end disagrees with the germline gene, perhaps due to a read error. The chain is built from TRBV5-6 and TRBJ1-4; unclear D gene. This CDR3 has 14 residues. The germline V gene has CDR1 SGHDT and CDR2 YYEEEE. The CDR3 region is CASSLGPGVVSMVF. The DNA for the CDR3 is TGTGCCAGCAGCTTGGGCCCCGGCGTGGTTTCTATGGTTTTT. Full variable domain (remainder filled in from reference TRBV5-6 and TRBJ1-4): DAGVTQSPTHLIKTRGQQVTLRCSPKSGHDTVSWYQQALGQGPQFIFQYYEEEERQRGNFPDRFSGHQFPNYSSELNVNALLLGDSALYLCASSLGPGVVSMVFGSGTQLSVL.

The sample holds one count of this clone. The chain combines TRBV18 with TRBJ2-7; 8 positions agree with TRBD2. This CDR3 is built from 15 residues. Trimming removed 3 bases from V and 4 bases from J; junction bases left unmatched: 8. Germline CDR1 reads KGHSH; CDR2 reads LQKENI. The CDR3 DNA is TGTGCCAGCTCACCTCGGGAGGGAGCCACTTACGAGCAGTACTTC. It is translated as CASSPREGATYEQYF.

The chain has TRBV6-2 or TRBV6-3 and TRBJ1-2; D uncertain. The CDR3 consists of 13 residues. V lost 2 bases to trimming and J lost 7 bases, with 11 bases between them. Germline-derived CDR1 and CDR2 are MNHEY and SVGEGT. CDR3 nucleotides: TGTGCCAGCAGTTACGGTGGCGCCGGTGGCTACACCTTC. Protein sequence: CASSYGGAGGYTF.

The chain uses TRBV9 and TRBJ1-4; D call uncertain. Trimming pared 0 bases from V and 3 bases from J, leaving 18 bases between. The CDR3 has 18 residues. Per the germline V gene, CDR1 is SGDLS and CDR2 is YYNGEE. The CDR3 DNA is TGTGCCAGCAGCGTAGCCCGTGGAGGGCTGGGCGCTAATGAAAAACTGTTTTTT. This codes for CASSVARGGLGANEKLFF.

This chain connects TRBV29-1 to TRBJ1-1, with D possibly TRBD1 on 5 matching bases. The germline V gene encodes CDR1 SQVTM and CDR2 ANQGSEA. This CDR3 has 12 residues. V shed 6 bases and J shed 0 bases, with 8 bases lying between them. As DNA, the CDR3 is TGCAGCGTCTGGGGGGTGAACACTGAAGCTTTCTTT. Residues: CSVWGVNTEAFF.

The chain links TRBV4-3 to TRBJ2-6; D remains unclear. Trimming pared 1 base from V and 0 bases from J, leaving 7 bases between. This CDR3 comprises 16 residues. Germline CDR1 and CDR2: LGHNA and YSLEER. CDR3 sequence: CASSQGPSSGANVLTF. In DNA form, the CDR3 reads TGCGCCAGCAGCCAAGGGCCTAGCTCTGGGGCCAACGTCCTGACTTTC.

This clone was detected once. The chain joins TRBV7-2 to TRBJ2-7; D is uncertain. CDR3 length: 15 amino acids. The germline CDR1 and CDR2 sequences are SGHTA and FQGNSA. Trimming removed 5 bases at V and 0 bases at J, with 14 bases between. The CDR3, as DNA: TGTGCCAGCAGCCCTCTGCTGTCTAGCTCCTACGAGCAGTACTTC. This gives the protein CASSPLLSSSYEQYF. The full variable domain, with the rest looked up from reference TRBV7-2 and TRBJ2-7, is GAGVSQSPSNKVTEKGKDVELRCDPISGHTALYWYRQSLGQGLEFLIYFQGNSAPDKSGLPSDRFSAERTGGSVSTLTIQRTQQEDSAVYLCASSPLLSSSYEQYFGPGTRLTVT.

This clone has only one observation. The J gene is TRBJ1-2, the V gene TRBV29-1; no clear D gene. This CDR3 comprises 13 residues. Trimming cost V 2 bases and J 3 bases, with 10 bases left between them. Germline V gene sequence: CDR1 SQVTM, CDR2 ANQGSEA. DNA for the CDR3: TGCAGCGTTGAACCCCTCGTCGACTATGGCTACACCTTC. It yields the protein CSVEPLVDYGYTF.

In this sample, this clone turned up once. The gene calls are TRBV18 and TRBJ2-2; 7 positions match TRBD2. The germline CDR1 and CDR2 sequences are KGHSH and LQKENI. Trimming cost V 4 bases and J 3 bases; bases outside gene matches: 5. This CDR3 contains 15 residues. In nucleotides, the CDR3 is TGTGCCAGCTCACGTACTAGCGATTACACCGGGGAGCTGTTTTTT. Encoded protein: CASSRTSDYTGELFF.

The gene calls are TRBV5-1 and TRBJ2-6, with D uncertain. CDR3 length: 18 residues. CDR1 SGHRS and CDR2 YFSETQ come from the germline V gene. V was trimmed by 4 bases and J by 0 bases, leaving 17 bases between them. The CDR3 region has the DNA TGCGCCAGCAGCCGGAGCCCATCAGGAAACTCTGGGGCCAACGTCCTGACTTTC. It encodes CASSRSPSGNSGANVLTF.